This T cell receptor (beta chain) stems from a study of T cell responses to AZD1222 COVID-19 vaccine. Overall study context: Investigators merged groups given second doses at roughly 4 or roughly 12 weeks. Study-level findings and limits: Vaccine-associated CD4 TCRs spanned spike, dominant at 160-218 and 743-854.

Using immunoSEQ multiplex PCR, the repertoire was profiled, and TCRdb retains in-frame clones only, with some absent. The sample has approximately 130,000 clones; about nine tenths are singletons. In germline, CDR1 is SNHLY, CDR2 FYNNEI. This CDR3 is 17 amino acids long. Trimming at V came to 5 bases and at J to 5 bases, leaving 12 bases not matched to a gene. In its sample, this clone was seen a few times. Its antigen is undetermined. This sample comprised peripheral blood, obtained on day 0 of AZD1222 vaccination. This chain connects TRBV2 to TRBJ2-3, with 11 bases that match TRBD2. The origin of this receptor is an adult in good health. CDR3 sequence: CASSPRPGTSGRDTQYF. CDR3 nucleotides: TGTGCCAGCAGTCCTAGACCCGGCACTAGCGGGAGAGATACGCAGTATTTT.